The next 31 T cell receptor beta chains were all read from a single sample in a study of blood T cell repertoires in COVID-19. Generated by immunoSEQ multiplex PCR, the TCRdb table keeps only in-frame clones and is missing some. The data contain approximately 300,000 clones, 90% of them seen just once; the ten biggest clones take up 3.5% to 4.5%. Material: PBMCs or T cells enriched from blood (not recorded which). The receptors originated from a woman under 30 with acute COVID-19.

The chain joins TRBV6-4 to TRBJ2-1; 9 bases are shared with TRBD2. V shed 5 bases, J shed 5 bases, and the junction held 7 bases outside the gene matches. Per the germline V gene, CDR1 is MRHNA and CDR2 is SNTAGT. The CDR3 totals 15 residues. CDR3 region: CASSPLAGTDNEQFF. The CDR3 DNA reads TGTGCCAGCAGTCCCCTAGCGGGAACCGACAATGAGCAGTTCTTC.

A single count supports this clone. The gene calls are TRBV12-5 and TRBJ1-2; D unclear. The CDR3 sequence is 13 residues long. V lost 4 bases, J lost 8 bases, and 14 bases lay in between. Per germline, CDR1 LGHNT and CDR2 FRNRAP. The CDR3 DNA is TGTGCTAGTGGTTCCGAAGCCCCGGAGGGCTACACCTTC. It yields the protein CASGSEAPEGYTF. The variable domain in full, completed from reference TRBV12-5 and TRBJ1-2, reads DARVTQTPRHKVTEMGQEVTMRCQPILGHNTVFWYRQTMMQGLELLAYFRNRAPLDDSGMPKDRFSAEMPDATLATLKIQPSEPRDSAVYFCASGSEAPEGYTFGSGTRLTVV.

The chain uses TRBV6-6 and TRBJ2-1; 8 positions agree with TRBD2. This CDR3 contains 14 residues. Looked up from germline, CDR1 is MNHNY and CDR2 is SVGAGI (reference sequence). The trim removed 10 bases at V and 9 bases at J, leaving 14 bases unmatched. CDR3 nucleotide sequence: TGTGCCATCCGGGGGACGGGGGGGTATAGTGAGCAGTTCTTC. This gives the protein CAIRGTGGYSEQFF.

This chain links TRBV28 with TRBJ2-7, with D possibly matching TRBD1 (6 bases). From germline, CDR1 is MDHEN and CDR2 SYDVKM. The CDR3 runs to 13 residues. V lost 5 bases, J lost 5 bases, and 13 bases lay in between. The CDR3 DNA reads as TGTGCCAGCAGTAACCACAGGGCCCACGAGCAGTACTTC. It specifies CASSNHRAHEQYF.

The rearrangement uses TRBV28 and TRBJ1-2, with D maybe TRBD1 (6 bases). V gave up 2 bases and J gave up 7 bases, with 17 bases separating them. This CDR3 is 15 amino acids long. The germline V gene has CDR1 MDHEN and CDR2 SYDVKM. CDR3 in DNA: TGTGCCAGCAGTTTAGGTTACGGGGCAGGGGTTGGCTACACCTTC. This encodes CASSLGYGAGVGYTF.

The chain is built from TRBV7-2 and TRBJ2-1; TRBD1 agrees at 12 bases. The CDR3 totals 16 residues. V dropped 6 bases and J dropped 7; count of bases not matched to a gene: 10. Per the germline V gene, CDR1 is SGHTA and CDR2 is FQGNSA. CDR3 amino acids: CASSYRRGQGANEQFF. In nucleotides, the CDR3 is TGTGCCAGCAGTTACAGGAGGGGACAGGGGGCGAATGAGCAGTTCTTC.

This clone showed up just once. The chain couples TRBV28 to TRBJ2-7, with a possible D match to TRBD1 (5 bases). This CDR3 spans 13 amino acids. Trimming pared 3 bases from V and 2 bases from J, leaving 8 bases between. Germline loops: CDR1 MDHEN, CDR2 SYDVKM. CDR3 region: CASSLAGTYEQYF. CDR3 in DNA: TGTGCCAGCAGTTTGGCAGGGACCTACGAGCAGTACTTC.

The chain joins TRBV10-3 to TRBJ2-7, with a tentative D call TRBD1 (5 bases). CDR1 is ENHRY, CDR2 SYGVKD, per germline. The CDR3 consists of 11 residues. Trimming pared 9 bases from V and 4 bases from J, leaving 10 bases between. CDR3 in amino acids: CAISQGYEQYF. CDR3 coding DNA: TGTGCCATTTCCCAGGGTTACGAGCAGTACTTC.

The chain employs TRBV7-3 and TRBJ2-7, with a weak D call TRBD2 (6 bases). The length of the CDR3 is 15 residues. Trimming stripped 5 bases from V and 3 bases from J, with 17 bases between. Germline lookup yields CDR1 SGHTA and CDR2 FQGTGA. CDR3 sequence reads: CASSPGGTAIYEQYF. In DNA form, the CDR3 reads TGTGCCAGCAGCCCCGGAGGGACCGCCATCTACGAGCAGTACTTC.

The rearrangement joins TRBV27 to TRBJ2-7; 10 nucleotides align to TRBD2. The CDR3 is made up of 15 amino acids. J gave up 0 bases and V 6 bases, and 5 bases lay outside the gene matches. From germline, CDR1 is MNHEY and CDR2 SMNVEV (reference sequence). CDR3 loop: CASRPGLAVSYEQYF. In DNA, the CDR3 is TGTGCCAGCAGACCAGGACTAGCGGTCTCCTACGAGCAGTACTTC.

The CDR3 sequence is CASSVGQGFTDTQYF. In DNA form, the CDR3 reads TGTGCCAGCAGCGTAGGACAGGGGTTCACAGATACGCAGTATTTT. This chain joins TRBV9 and TRBJ2-3, with TRBD1 identical over 8 bases. With 0 bases clipped from V and 2 bases from J, the junction kept 2 bases outside the gene matches. CDR1 SGDLS and CDR2 YYNGEE come from the germline V gene. The CDR3 has 15 amino acids.

This clone appeared once. The rearrangement links TRBV18 to TRBJ2-2; D may be TRBD2 (6 bases). This CDR3 region has 16 residues. Between the trimmed V and J ends, which lost 6 bases and 5 bases, there was a span of 19 bases. The germline gives CDR1 KGHSH, CDR2 LQKENI. This CDR3 is CASSPLVSAGTGELFF. CDR3 nucleotides: TGTGCCAGCTCGCCATTGGTTAGCGCGGGGACCGGGGAGCTGTTTTTT.

In DNA, the CDR3 is TGCAGCGTTGGTATTAGCGTCGACGAGCAGTACTTC. This sequence encodes CSVGISVDEQYF. The J gene is TRBJ2-7, the V gene TRBV29-1, with a weak D call TRBD2 (5 bases). The V end lost 4 bases, the J end lost 5 bases, and 12 bases lay between the germline ends. CDR1 SQVTM and CDR2 ANQGSEA come from the germline V gene. This CDR3 has 12 residues.

In this sample, this clone turned up once. This chain joins TRBV28 and TRBJ2-2; D is undetermined. V lost 2 bases, J lost 5 bases, and 15 bases lay in between. The CDR3 contains 16 residues. Per the germline V gene, CDR1 is MDHEN and CDR2 is SYDVKM. DNA of the CDR3: TGTGCCAGCAGTTTAGGTCGAACCCCTAAAACCGGGGAGCTGTTTTTT. It encodes CASSLGRTPKTGELFF.

The rearrangement uses TRBV7-2 and TRBJ1-5, with D maybe TRBD1 (5 bases). Deletions cut 11 bases from V and 3 bases from J, with 20 bases between. The germline V gene has CDR1 SGHTA and CDR2 FQGNSA. The CDR3 runs to 15 residues. The CDR3: CASTLAGQPNQPQHF. The CDR3 DNA reads as TGTGCCTCTACCTTAGCGGGGCAGCCCAATCAGCCCCAGCATTTT.

The chain combines TRBV19 with TRBJ2-3; the match to TRBD1 covers 10 bases. CDR1 and CDR2 from the germline V gene are LNHDA and SQIVND (reference sequence). The CDR3 extends over 16 amino acids. V was pared by 5 bases and J by 3 bases, with 8 bases of the junction left unmatched. The CDR3 sequence: CASSGQGQGFTDTQYF. The CDR3 DNA follows: TGTGCCAGTAGTGGCCAGGGACAGGGGTTTACAGATACGCAGTATTTT.

This clone was recorded only once. This rearrangement joins TRBV2 to TRBJ2-1, with 8 bases identical to TRBD2. J was trimmed by 0 bases and V by 5 bases; bases with no gene match: 15. Germline V lookup: CDR1 SNHLY, CDR2 FYNNEI. CDR3 length equals 19 residues. The CDR3 DNA is TGTGCCAGCAGTCTCGGCGGGAGGTCCCTCGGAAGCTCCTACAATGAGCAGTTCTTC. Translating it yields CASSLGGRSLGSSYNEQFF.

The chain couples TRBV27 to TRBJ2-1, with 9 bases lining up with TRBD2. From germline, CDR1 is MNHEY and CDR2 SMNVEV (reference sequence). CDR3 length: 17 residues. The ends lost 5 bases at V and 6 bases at J; junction bases unmatched: 14. The CDR3, as DNA: TGTGCCAGCAGTCCCCCCGGGACTAGCAGCGAATTCAATGAGCAGTTCTTC. Translation gives CASSPPGTSSEFNEQFF.

A remark on this clone: Relative to the germline gene, one junction end is altered; a read error may explain this. The chain recombines TRBV19 with TRBJ2-1; tentatively, D is TRBD2 (5 bases). CDR3 length equals 12 residues. The germline CDR1 and CDR2 sequences are LNHDA and SQIVND (reference sequence). The CDR3 spells CASSVQDSSIVF. The CDR3 coding sequence is TGTGCCAGTAGTGTTCAGGACTCCTCTATAGTCTTC.

The V and J genes are TRBV10-3 and TRBJ1-5, with D possibly being TRBD1 (6 bases). This CDR3 region has 15 residues. Germline V gene data show CDR1 as ENHRY and CDR2 as SYGVKD. V was shortened by 6 bases and J by 2 bases, with 14 bases between the two germline ends. The CDR3 spells CAISPQGSGNQPQHF. CDR3 DNA sequence: TGTGCCATCAGCCCACAGGGCAGTGGCAATCAGCCCCAGCATTTT.

V and J are TRBV5-1 and TRBJ2-2; 9 bases fit TRBD1. Germline CDR1 is SGHRS and CDR2 is YFSETQ. V dropped 6 bases and J dropped 5; count of bases not matched to a gene: 11. The CDR3 length is 16 residues. In nucleotides, the CDR3 is TGCGCCAGCATAGGTACCGGGACAGGGCAGACCGGGGAGCTGTTTTTT. Encoded protein: CASIGTGTGQTGELFF.

The V and J genes are TRBV11-2 and TRBJ2-1, with unresolved D. Trimming left V 1 base short and J 6 bases short, with 4 bases between. CDR3 size: 12 residues. Germline CDR1 and CDR2: SGHAT and FQNNGV. The CDR3 region is CASSLASNEQFF. Here the CDR3 DNA reads TGTGCCAGCAGCTTAGCTAGCAATGAGCAGTTCTTC.

V gene TRBV21-1 combines with J gene TRBJ2-5; the table's TRBD2 call for D was not verified on the DNA. TRBV21-1 is a documented pseudogene. CDR3 length: 15 residues. CDR3 protein: CASSIGLGGQETQYF. CDR3 bases: TGTGCCAGCAGCATCGGTTTGGGGGGCCAAGAGACCCAGTACTTC.

The V gene is TRBV6-6, the J gene TRBJ2-7, with D perhaps TRBD2 (5 bases). Trimming removed 6 bases at V and 7 bases at J, with 19 bases between. The V gene's germline CDR1 is MNHNY and CDR2 SVGAGI (reference sequence). The CDR3 totals 14 residues. The CDR3 sequence: CASRFGLVAGEQYF. The CDR3 bases are TGTGCCAGCAGGTTCGGACTGGTCGCCGGAGAGCAGTACTTC.

The gene calls are TRBV6-5 and TRBJ2-2; 9 bases align to TRBD2. The trim removed 0 bases at V and 5 bases at J, leaving 4 bases unmatched. Per germline, CDR1 MNHEY and CDR2 SVGAGI. The CDR3 is 16 residues long. The CDR3 spells CASSYSRLAGTGELFF. Here the CDR3 DNA reads TGTGCCAGCAGTTACTCGCGGCTAGCGGGAACCGGGGAGCTGTTTTTT.

The chain couples TRBV28 to TRBJ2-1; 11 bases align to TRBD2. Trimming took 4 bases from V and 6 from J; bases not matched to a gene: 5. Looked up from germline, CDR1 is MDHEN and CDR2 is SYDVKM. The CDR3 has 15 amino acids. The CDR3 region has the DNA TGTGCCAGCAGTTCTACTAGCGGGAGAGTCAATGAGCAGTTCTTC. It codes for CASSSTSGRVNEQFF.

The gene calls are TRBV3-1 (or the pseudogene TRBV3-2) and TRBJ2-1, with 11 positions matching TRBD2. Germline V lookup: CDR1 LGHDT, CDR2 YNNKEL (reference sequence). This CDR3 contains 18 residues. The trim removed 1 base at V and 4 bases at J, leaving 9 bases unmatched. The CDR3 spells CASSQAALAGGVYNEQFF. CDR3 sequence (DNA): TGTGCCAGCAGCCAAGCAGCGCTAGCGGGAGGAGTTTACAATGAGCAGTTCTTC.

The sample holds one count of this clone. The CDR3, as DNA: TGTGCCAGCAGTCTCCGGGACAGGGGTTACAATGAGCAGTTCTTC. Translated: CASSLRDRGYNEQFF. The chain links TRBV6-5 to TRBJ2-1, with 10 bases aligning to TRBD1. This CDR3 contains 15 residues. Germline V lookup: CDR1 MNHEY, CDR2 SVGAGI. Trimming took 5 bases from V and 4 from J; bases not matched to a gene: 5.

The chain combines TRBV18 with TRBJ1-1; possible D gene TRBD1, 5 bases. V was pared by 2 bases and J by 0 bases, with 10 bases between. Germline lookup yields CDR1 KGHSH and CDR2 LQKENI. There are 15 residues in the CDR3. CDR3 loop: CASSPLQGMNTEAFF. The CDR3 nucleotides are TGTGCCAGCTCACCATTGCAGGGTATGAACACTGAAGCTTTCTTT.

About this clone itself: Different DNA sequences within this sample yield the same CDR3. This rearrangement joins TRBV28 to TRBJ1-2; unclear D gene. Germline-derived CDR1 and CDR2 are MDHEN and SYDVKM. V lost 8 bases and J lost 3, with 10 bases in between. There are 12 residues in the CDR3. In DNA, the CDR3 is TGTGCCAGCTCCCCGGGAGACTATGGCTACACCTTC. Its protein is CASSPGDYGYTF.

The chain combines TRBV6-5 with TRBJ1-2; TRBD1 agrees at 7 bases. CDR1 is MNHEY and CDR2 is SVGAGI in the germline V gene. The CDR3 spans 15 residues. Losses at the gene ends were 6 bases for V and 4 bases for J; bases not matched to a gene: 11. The DNA of the CDR3 is TGTGCCAGCAGGGGCGGGACAGCGGAGATCTATGGCTACACCTTC. As protein: CASRGGTAEIYGYTF.